Sequencing of this TCR beta chain was carried out in a study of T-cell reconstitution after alpha-beta-depleted transplantation in children. Germline loops: CDR1 SGHRS, CDR2 YFSETQ. The V end lost 5 bases, the J end lost 3 bases, and 9 bases lay between the germline ends. The CDR3 is 13 residues long. Study-wide results and limits: Expanded graft clones, several hundred of them, were reportedly the source of alpha-beta T cells about two months after transplant. Certain patients had high TCRbeta diversity at day 60, and it came from recipient T cells and thymic progenitors that survived.

Molecular barcoding with unique molecular identifiers was used for the TCRbeta library. TCRdb processed the PCR reads anew with MiXCR; each CDR3 protein has one entry. Among some 840,000 distinct CDR3 sequences, under 20% were seen once, and the ten largest hold roughly 5%. The table lists this clonotype with many counts. Its target is not known. This clonotype originated in a male patient under 18 who had a stem cell transplant for acute lymphoblastic leukemia, so the T cells may come from the graft donor. V and J are TRBV5-1 and TRBJ2-1; no definite D call. The sequencing here drew on PBMCs, mostly from graft donor cells, taken 360 days after TCRalphabeta/CD19-depleted stem cell transplant. The CDR3, as DNA: TGCGCCAGCAGGGTCGTAGTCTACAATGAGCAGTTCTTC. This encodes CASRVVVYNEQFF.